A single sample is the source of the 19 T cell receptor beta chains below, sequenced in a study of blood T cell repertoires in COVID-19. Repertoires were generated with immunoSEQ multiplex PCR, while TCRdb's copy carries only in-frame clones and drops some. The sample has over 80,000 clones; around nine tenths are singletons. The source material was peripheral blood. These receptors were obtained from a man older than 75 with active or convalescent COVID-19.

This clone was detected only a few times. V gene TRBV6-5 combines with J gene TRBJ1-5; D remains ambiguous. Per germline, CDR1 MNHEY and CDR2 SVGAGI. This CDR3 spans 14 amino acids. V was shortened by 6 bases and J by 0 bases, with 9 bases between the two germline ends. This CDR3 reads CASRTDNSNQPQHF. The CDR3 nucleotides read TGTGCCAGCAGAACAGACAATAGCAATCAGCCCCAGCATTTT.

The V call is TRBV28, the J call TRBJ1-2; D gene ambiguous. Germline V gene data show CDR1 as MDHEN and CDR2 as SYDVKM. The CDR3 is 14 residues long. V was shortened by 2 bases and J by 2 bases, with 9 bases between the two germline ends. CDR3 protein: CASSLQTLNYGYTF. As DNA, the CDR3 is TGTGCCAGCAGTTTACAGACATTGAACTATGGCTACACCTTC.

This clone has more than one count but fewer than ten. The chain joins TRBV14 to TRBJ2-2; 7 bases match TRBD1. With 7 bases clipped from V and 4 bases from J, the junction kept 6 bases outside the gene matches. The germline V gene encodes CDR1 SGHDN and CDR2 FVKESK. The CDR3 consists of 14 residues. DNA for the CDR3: TGTGCCAGCACTACCACAGGGGCCACCGGGGAGCTGTTTTTT. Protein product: CASTTTGATGELFF.

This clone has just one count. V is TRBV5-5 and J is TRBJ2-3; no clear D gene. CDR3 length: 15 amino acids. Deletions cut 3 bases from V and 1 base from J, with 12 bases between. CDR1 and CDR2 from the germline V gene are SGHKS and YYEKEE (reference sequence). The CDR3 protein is CASSSIWSRTDTQYF. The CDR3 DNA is TGTGCCAGCAGCTCCATTTGGAGCCGCACAGATACGCAGTATTTT.

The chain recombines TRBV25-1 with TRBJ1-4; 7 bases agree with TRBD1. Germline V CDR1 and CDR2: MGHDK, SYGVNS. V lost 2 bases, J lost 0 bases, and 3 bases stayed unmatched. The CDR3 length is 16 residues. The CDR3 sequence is CASSEKGAATNEKLFF. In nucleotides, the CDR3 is TGTGCCAGCAGTGAAAAGGGGGCAGCAACTAATGAAAAACTGTTTTTT.

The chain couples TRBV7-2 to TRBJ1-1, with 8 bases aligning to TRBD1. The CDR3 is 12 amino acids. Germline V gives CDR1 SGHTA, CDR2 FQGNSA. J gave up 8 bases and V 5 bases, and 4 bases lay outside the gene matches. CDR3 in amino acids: CASSPQGGEAFF. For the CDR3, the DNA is TGTGCCAGCAGCCCACAGGGGGGCGAAGCTTTCTTT.

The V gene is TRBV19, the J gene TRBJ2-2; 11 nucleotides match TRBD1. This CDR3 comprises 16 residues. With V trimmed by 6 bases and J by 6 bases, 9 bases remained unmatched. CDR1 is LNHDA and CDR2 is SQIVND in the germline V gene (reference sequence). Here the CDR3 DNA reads TGTGCCAGTAGAGAAGGGACAGGGGGGGCCGCCGGGGAGCTGTTTTTT. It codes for CASREGTGGAAGELFF. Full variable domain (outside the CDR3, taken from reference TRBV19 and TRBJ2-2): DGGITQSPKYLFRKEGQNVTLSCEQNLNHDAMYWYRQDPGQGLRLIYYSQIVNDFQKGDIAEGYSVSREKKESFPLTVTSAQKNPTAFYLCASREGTGGAAGELFFGEGSRLTVL.

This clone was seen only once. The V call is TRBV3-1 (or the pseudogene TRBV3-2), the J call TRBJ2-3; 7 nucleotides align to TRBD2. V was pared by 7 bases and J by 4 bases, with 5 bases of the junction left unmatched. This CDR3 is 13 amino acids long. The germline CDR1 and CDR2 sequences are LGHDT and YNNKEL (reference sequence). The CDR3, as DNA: TGTGCCAGCACGGCGGGGAGGGCAGATACGCAGTATTTT. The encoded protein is CASTAGRADTQYF.

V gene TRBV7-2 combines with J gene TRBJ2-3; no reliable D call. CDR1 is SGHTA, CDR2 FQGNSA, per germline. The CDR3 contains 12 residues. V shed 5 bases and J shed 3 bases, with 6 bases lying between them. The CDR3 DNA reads TGTGCCAGCAGCGTCAGAACAGATACGCAGTATTTT. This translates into CASSVRTDTQYF. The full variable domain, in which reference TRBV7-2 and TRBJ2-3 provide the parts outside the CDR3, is GAGVSQSPSNKVTEKGKDVELRCDPISGHTALYWYRQSLGQGLEFLIYFQGNSAPDKSGLPSDRFSAERTGGSVSTLTIQRTQQEDSAVYLCASSVRTDTQYFGPGTRLTVL.

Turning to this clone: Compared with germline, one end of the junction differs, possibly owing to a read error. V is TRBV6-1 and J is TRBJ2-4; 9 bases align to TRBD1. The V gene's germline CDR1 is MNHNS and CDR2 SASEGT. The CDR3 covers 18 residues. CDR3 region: CASSEAGQGIGAKNIQYF. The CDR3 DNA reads TGTGCCAGCAGTGAAGCCGGACAGGGGATTGGGGCCAAAAACATTCAGTACTTT.

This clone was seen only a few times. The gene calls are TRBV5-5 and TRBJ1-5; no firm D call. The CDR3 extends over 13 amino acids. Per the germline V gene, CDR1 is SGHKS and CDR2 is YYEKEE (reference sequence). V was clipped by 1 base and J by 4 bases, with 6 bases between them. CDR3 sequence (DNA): TGTGCCAGCAGCTTGTCCCGGAATCAGCCCCAGCATTTT. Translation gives CASSLSRNQPQHF.

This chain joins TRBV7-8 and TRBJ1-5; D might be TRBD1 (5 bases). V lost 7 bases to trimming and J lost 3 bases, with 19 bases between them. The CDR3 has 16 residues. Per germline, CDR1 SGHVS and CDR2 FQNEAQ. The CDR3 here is CASMMGRAPFNQPQHF. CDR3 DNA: TGTGCCAGCATGATGGGCAGGGCACCTTTCAATCAGCCCCAGCATTTT.

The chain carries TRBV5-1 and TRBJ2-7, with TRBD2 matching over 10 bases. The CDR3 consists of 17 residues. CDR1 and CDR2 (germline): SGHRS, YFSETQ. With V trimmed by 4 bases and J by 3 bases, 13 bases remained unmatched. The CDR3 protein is CASSAKTGTSEGYEQYF. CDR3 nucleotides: TGCGCCAGCAGCGCGAAAACCGGGACTAGCGAAGGCTACGAGCAGTACTTC.

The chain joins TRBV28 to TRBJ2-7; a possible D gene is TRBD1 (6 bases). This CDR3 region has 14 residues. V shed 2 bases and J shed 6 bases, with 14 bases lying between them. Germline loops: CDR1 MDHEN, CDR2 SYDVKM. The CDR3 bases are TGTGCCAGCAGTTTACACGGGACACTGGGCGAGCAGTACTTC. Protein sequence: CASSLHGTLGEQYF.

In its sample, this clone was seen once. CDR3 DNA: TGCAGCGTTGTTCTAGGTCTGGTGGAGACCCAGTACTTC. This encodes CSVVLGLVETQYF. The gene calls are TRBV29-1 and TRBJ2-5; D call uncertain. The germline V gene encodes CDR1 SQVTM and CDR2 ANQGSEA. This CDR3 is built from 13 residues. Trimming stripped 4 bases from V and 5 bases from J, with 14 bases between.

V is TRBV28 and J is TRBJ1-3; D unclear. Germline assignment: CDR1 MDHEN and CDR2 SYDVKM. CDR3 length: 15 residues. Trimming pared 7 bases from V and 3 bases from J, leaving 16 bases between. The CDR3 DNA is TGTGCCAGCAATCAGTTCCCTTCTGTTGGAAACACCATATATTTT. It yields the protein CASNQFPSVGNTIYF.

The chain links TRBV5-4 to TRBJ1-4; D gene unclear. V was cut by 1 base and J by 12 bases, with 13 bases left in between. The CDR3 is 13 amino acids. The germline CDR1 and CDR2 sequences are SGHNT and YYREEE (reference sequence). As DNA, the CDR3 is TGTGCCAGCAGCTTGTGGGGAGTTAAGGAACTGTTTTTT. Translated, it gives CASSLWGVKELFF. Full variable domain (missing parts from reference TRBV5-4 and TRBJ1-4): ETGVTQSPTHLIKTRGQQVTLRCSSQSGHNTVSWYQQALGQGPQFIFQYYREEENGRGNFPPRFSGLQFPNYSSELNVNALELDDSALYLCASSLWGVKELFFGSGTQLSVL.

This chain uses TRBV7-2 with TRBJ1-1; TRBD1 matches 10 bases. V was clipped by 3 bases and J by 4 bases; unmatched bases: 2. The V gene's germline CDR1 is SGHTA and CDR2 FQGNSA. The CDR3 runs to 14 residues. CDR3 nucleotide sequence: TGTGCCAGCAGCTTGACAGGGGGCGCCACTGAAGCTTTCTTT. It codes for CASSLTGGATEAFF.

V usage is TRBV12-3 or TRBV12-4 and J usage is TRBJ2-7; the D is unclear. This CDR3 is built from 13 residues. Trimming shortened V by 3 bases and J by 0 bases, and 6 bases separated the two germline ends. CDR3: CASSLMSSYEQYF. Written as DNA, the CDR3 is TGTGCCAGCAGTTTGATGAGCTCCTACGAGCAGTACTTC.